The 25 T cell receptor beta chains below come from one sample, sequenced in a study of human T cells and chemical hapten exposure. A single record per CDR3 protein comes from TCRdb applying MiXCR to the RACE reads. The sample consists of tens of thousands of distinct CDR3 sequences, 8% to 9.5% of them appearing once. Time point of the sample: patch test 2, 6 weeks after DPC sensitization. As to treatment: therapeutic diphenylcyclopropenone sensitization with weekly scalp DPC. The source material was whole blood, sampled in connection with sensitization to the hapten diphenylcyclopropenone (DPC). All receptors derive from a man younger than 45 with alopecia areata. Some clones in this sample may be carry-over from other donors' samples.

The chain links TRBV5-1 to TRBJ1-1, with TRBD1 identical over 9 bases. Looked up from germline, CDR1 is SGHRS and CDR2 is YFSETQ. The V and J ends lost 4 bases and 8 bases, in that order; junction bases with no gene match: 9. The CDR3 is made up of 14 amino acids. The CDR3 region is CASSLTGTGNEAFF. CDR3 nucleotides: TGCGCCAGCAGCCTCACCGGGACAGGGAACGAAGCTTTCTTT. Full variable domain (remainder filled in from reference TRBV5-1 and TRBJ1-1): KAGVTQTPRYLIKTRGQQVTLSCSPISGHRSVSWYQQTPGQGLQFLFEYFSETQRNKGNFPGRFSGRQFSNSRSEMNVSTLELGDSALYLCASSLTGTGNEAFFGQGTRLTVV.

The CDR3 nucleotides are TGCAGTGCTAGTCAGCCGTTGAGAGATACGCAGTATTTT. Its translation: CSASQPLRDTQYF. The genes are TRBV20-1 and TRBJ2-3; D remains unclear. CDR1 and CDR2 from the germline V gene are DFQATT and SNEGSKA (reference sequence). This CDR3 is 13 amino acids long. Trimming took off 3 bases at V and 5 bases at J, with 12 bases between the two ends.

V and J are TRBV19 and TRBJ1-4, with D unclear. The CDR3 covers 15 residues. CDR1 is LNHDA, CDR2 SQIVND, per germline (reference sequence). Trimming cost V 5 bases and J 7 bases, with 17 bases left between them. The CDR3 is CASSPGLLDGEKLFF. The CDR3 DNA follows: TGTGCCAGTAGTCCCGGGCTTCTGGACGGTGAAAAACTGTTTTTT.

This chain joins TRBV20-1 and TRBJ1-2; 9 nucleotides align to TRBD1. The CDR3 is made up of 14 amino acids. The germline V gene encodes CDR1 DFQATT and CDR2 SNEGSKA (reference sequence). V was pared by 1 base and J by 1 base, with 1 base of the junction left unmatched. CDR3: CSARGTGVNYGYTF. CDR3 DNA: TGCAGTGCTAGAGGGACAGGGGTTAACTATGGCTACACCTTC.

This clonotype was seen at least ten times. The CDR3 reads CSVAQETQYF. The CDR3 nucleotides read TGCAGCGTTGCACAAGAGACCCAGTACTTC. The rearrangement links TRBV29-1 to TRBJ2-5; no definite D call. Trimming stripped 4 bases from V and 2 bases from J, with 2 bases between. The CDR3 sequence is 10 residues long. Germline V gene sequence: CDR1 SQVTM, CDR2 ANQGSEA.

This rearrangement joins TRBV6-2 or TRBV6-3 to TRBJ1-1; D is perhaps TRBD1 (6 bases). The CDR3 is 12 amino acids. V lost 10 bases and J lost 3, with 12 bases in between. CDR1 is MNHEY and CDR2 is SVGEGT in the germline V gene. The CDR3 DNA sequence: TGTGCCATCTATGCAGGGGACACTGAAGCTTTCTTT. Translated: CAIYAGDTEAFF.

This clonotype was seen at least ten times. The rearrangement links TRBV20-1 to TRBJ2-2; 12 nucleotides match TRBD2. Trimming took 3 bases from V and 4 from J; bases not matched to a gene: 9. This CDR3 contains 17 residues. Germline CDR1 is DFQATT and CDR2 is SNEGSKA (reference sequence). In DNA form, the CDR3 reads TGCAGTGCTAGTATGCCTAGCGGGAGGGGGGGCACCGGGGAGCTGTTTTTT. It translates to CSASMPSGRGGTGELFF.

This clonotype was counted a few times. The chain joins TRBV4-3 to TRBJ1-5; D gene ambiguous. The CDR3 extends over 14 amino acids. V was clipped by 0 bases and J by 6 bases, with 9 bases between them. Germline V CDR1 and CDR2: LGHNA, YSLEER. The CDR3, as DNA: TGCGCCAGCAGCCAAGATTTAAAGGGTCAGCCCCAGCATTTT. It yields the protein CASSQDLKGQPQHF.

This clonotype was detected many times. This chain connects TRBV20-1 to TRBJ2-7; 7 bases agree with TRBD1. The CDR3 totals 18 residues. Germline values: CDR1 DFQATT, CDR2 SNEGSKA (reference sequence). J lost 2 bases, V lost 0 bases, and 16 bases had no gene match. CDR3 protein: CSARDETGDGTGPYEQYF. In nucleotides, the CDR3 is TGCAGTGCTAGAGATGAAACAGGGGACGGGACCGGGCCCTACGAGCAGTACTTC.

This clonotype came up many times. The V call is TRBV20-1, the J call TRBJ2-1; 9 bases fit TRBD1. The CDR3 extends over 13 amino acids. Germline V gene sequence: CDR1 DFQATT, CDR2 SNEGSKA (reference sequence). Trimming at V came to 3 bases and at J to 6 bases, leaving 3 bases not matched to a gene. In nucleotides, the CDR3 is TGCAGTGCTAGGGGGGACAGGGTCAATGAGCAGTTCTTC. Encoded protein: CSARGDRVNEQFF.

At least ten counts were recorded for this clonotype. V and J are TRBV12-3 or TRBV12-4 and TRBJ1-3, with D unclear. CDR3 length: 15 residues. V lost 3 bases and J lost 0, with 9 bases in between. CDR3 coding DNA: TGTGCCAGCAGTTTTACGGGTGGCTCTGGAAACACCATATATTTT. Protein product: CASSFTGGSGNTIYF.

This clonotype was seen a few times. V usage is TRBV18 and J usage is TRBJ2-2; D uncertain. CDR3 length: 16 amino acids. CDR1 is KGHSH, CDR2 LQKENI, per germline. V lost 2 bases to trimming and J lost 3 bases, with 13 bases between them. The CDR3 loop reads CASSPSAQLDTGELFF. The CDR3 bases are TGTGCCAGCTCACCATCCGCCCAGCTCGACACCGGGGAGCTGTTTTTT.

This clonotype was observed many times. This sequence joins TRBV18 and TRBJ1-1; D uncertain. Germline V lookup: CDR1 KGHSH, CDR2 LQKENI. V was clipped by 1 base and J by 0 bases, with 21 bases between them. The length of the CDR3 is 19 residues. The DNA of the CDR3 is TGTGCCAGCTCACCACAAATCATCTCCCTACCGGGCATGAACACTGAAGCTTTCTTT. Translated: CASSPQIISLPGMNTEAFF. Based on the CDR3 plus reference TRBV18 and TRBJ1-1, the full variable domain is NAGVMQNPRHLVRRRGQEARLRCSPMKGHSHVYWYRQLPEEGLKFMVYLQKENIIDESGMPKERFSAEFPKEGPSILRIQQVVRGDSAAYFCASSPQIISLPGMNTEAFFGQGTRLTVV.

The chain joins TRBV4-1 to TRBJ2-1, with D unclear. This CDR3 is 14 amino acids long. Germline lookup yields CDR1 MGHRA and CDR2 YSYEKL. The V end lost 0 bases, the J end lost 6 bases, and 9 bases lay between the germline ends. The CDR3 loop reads CASSQERQSNEQFF. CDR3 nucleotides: TGCGCCAGCAGCCAAGAACGGCAGTCCAATGAGCAGTTCTTC.

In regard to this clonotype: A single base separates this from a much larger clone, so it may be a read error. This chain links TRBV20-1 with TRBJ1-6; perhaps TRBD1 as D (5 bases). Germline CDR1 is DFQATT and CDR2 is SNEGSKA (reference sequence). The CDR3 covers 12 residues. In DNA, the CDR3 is TGCGGTGCTTCCCAGACAGAATCACCCCTCCACTTT. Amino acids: CGASQTESPLHF.

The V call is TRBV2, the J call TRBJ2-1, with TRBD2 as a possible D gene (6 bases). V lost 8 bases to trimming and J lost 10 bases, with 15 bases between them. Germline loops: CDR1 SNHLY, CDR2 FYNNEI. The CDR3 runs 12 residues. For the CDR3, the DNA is TGTGCCAGCGGGGGGACCATGCGGGAGCAGTTCTTC. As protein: CASGGTMREQFF.

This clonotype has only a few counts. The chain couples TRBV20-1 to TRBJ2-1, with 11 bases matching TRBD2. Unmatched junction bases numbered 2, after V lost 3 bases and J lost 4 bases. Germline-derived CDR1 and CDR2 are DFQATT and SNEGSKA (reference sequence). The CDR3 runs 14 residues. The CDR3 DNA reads TGCAGTGCTAGGACTAGCGGGGAATACAATGAGCAGTTCTTC. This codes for CSARTSGEYNEQFF.

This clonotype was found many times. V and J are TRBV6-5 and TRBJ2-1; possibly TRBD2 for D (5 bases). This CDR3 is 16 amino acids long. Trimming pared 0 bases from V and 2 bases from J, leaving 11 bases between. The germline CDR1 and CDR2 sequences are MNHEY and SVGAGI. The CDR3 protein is CASSYSMGVAYNEQFF. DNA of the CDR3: TGTGCCAGCAGTTACTCGATGGGAGTGGCCTACAATGAGCAGTTCTTC.

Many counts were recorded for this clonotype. The CDR3 DNA reads TGTGCCAGCAGCCAAGGTCTTACGGAGGATACAGGCCATTCACCCCTCCACTTT. Translation gives CASSQGLTEDTGHSPLHF. The rearrangement links TRBV14 to TRBJ1-6; D perhaps matches TRBD1 (5 bases). The V gene lost 1 base and the J gene lost 8 bases, with 21 bases spanning the gap. The germline CDR1 and CDR2 sequences are SGHDN and FVKESK. This CDR3 comprises 18 residues.

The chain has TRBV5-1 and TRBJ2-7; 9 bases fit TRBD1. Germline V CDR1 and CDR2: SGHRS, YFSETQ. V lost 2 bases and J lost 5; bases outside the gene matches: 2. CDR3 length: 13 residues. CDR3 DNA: TGCGCCAGCAGCTTCCGGACAGGGGACGAGCAGTACTTC. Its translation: CASSFRTGDEQYF.

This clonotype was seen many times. The CDR3 loop is CAISTGVETQYF. The CDR3 nucleotides read TGTGCCATCTCGACAGGGGTAGAGACCCAGTACTTC. The chain is built from TRBV12-3 or TRBV12-4 and TRBJ2-5, with 8 bases that match TRBD1. The CDR3 sequence is 12 residues long. Unmatched junction bases numbered 5, after V lost 10 bases and J lost 4 bases.

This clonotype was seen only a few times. CDR3 loop: CATSRVYSGTVSNQPQHF. DNA for the CDR3: TGTGCCACCAGCAGAGTGTACTCCGGGACGGTTAGCAATCAGCCCCAGCATTTT. The chain combines TRBV15 with TRBJ1-5; D is perhaps TRBD1 (5 bases). The CDR3 spans 18 residues. Trimming took off 1 base at V and 0 bases at J, with 16 bases between the two ends. The germline CDR1 and CDR2 sequences are LNHNV and YYDKDF (reference sequence).

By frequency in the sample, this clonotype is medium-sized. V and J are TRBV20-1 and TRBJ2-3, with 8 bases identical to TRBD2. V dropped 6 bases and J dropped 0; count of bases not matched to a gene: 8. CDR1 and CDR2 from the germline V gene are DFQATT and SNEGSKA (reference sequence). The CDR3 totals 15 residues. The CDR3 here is CSAAKLAASTDTQYF. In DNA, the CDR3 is TGCAGTGCCGCTAAACTAGCGGCTAGCACAGATACGCAGTATTTT.

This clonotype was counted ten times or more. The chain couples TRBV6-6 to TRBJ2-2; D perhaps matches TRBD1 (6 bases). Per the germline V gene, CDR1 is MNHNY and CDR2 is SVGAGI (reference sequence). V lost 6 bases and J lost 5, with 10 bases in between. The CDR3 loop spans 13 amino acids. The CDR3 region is CASRTGWTGELFF. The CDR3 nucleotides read TGTGCCAGCAGAACAGGGTGGACCGGGGAGCTGTTTTTT.

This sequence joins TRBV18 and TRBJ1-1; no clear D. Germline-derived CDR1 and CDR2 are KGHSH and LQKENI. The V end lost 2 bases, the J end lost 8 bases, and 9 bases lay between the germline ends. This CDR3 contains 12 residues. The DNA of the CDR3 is TGTGCCAGCTCACCAAATCGCCAAGAAGCTTTCTTT. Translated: CASSPNRQEAFF.